The 14 T cell receptor beta chains presented below share a single source sample, sequenced in a study of cytomegalovirus exposure and HLA in healthy donors. The study ran its PCR with 60 Vbeta and 13 Jbeta primers. TCRdb keeps only in-frame clones here, not all; method: immunoSEQ multiplex PCR. The profile covers 150,000 to 200,000 clones, with 60% to 80% appearing a single time and about 1.3% taken by the ten largest. Sequenced sample: PBMCs. These receptors came from a male donor in good health and CMV-seronegative.

A single count supports this clone. The rearrangement joins TRBV28 to TRBJ1-1, with D unclear. Germline V gene sequence: CDR1 MDHEN, CDR2 SYDVKM. CDR3 length: 16 residues. Trimming took 7 bases from V and 0 from J, leaving 18 bases between them. For the CDR3, the DNA is TGTGCCAGCAAAGGAAGCGAGATGTCCATGAACACTGAAGCTTTCTTT. This codes for CASKGSEMSMNTEAFF.

This clone was detected only a few times. The CDR3 bases are TGTGCCAGCAGTGAAGGCAGATCTAACTATGGCTACACCTTC. Amino acids: CASSEGRSNYGYTF. The gene calls are TRBV2 and TRBJ1-2, with no clear D. The V gene's germline CDR1 is SNHLY and CDR2 FYNNEI. The CDR3 covers 14 residues. The V gene lost 1 base and the J gene lost 0 bases, with 6 bases spanning the gap.

The CDR3 coding sequence is TGCGCCAGCAGCCAAGCCGGGGCCGGGGAGCTGTTTTTT. Encoded protein: CASSQAGAGELFF. This rearrangement joins TRBV4-1 to TRBJ2-2; possibly TRBD2 for D (5 bases). The CDR3 consists of 13 residues. V gave up 1 base and J gave up 6 bases, with 6 bases separating them. CDR1 and CDR2 from the germline V gene are MGHRA and YSYEKL.

For this clone: The junction departs from the called germline gene at one end, perhaps through a read error. This chain connects TRBV4-2 to TRBJ2-2; D remains unclear. In germline, CDR1 is LGHNA, CDR2 YNFKEQ. The CDR3 sequence is 15 residues long. CDR3 DNA sequence: TGTGCCAGCAGCGAAGAACGTAGGAACACCGGGGAGCTGTTTTTT. This gives the protein CASSEERRNTGELFF.

The V and J genes are TRBV7-3 and TRBJ2-7; 8 nucleotides match TRBD1. The CDR3 has 14 residues. CDR1 SGHTA and CDR2 FQGTGA come from the germline V gene. V shed 5 bases, J shed 5 bases, and the junction held 8 bases outside the gene matches. The CDR3 is CASSPRQGPNEQYF. CDR3 nucleotide sequence: TGTGCCAGCAGCCCCCGACAGGGGCCCAACGAGCAGTACTTC. The whole variable domain, filled in from reference TRBV7-3 and TRBJ2-7, reads GAGVSQTPSNKVTEKGKYVELRCDPISGHTALYWYRQSLGQGPEFLIYFQGTGAADDSGLPNDRFFAVRPEGSVSTLKIQRTERGDSAVYLCASSPRQGPNEQYFGPGTRLTVT.

The chain employs TRBV18 and TRBJ2-3, with 10 positions matching TRBD2. CDR1 is KGHSH and CDR2 is LQKENI in the germline V gene. This CDR3 has 16 residues. The junction had 3 bases not matched to a gene; V was cut back by 2 bases and J by 1 base. The CDR3 DNA reads TGTGCCAGCTCACCAACGCTAGCGGGAGGCACAGATACGCAGTATTTT. It translates to CASSPTLAGGTDTQYF.

V and J are TRBV18 and TRBJ2-1; D is unresolved. This CDR3 is 14 amino acids long. Germline-derived CDR1 and CDR2 are KGHSH and LQKENI. V was cut by 3 bases and J by 9 bases, with 15 bases left in between. The chain's CDR3 is CASSPVETSVEQFF. In DNA form, the CDR3 reads TGTGCCAGCTCACCGGTCGAGACGAGCGTTGAGCAGTTCTTC.

In its sample, this clone was seen once. V and J are TRBV7-3 and TRBJ1-2; 11 positions match TRBD1. CDR3 length equals 15 residues. Germline values: CDR1 SGHTA, CDR2 FQGTGA. The ends lost 5 bases at V and 7 bases at J; junction bases unmatched: 9. The CDR3 coding sequence is TGTGCCAGCAGCCCGCGGGACAGGGGGGTTGGTGGCTACACCTTC. Amino acid sequence: CASSPRDRGVGGYTF. The full variable domain, rest sourced from reference TRBV7-3 and TRBJ1-2, is GAGVSQTPSNKVTEKGKYVELRCDPISGHTALYWYRQSLGQGPEFLIYFQGTGAADDSGLPNDRFFAVRPEGSVSTLKIQRTERGDSAVYLCASSPRDRGVGGYTFGSGTRLTVV.

This clone was observed once. CDR3 region: CASGFPGRTQYF. In nucleotides, the CDR3 is TGTGCTAGTGGTTTCCCGGGAAGGACCCAGTACTTC. The chain is built from TRBV12-5 and TRBJ2-5, with D possibly TRBD2 on 5 matching bases. The CDR3 is made up of 12 amino acids. Germline V gene data show CDR1 as LGHNT and CDR2 as FRNRAP. Trimming pared 3 bases from V and 7 bases from J, leaving 9 bases between.

V is TRBV27 and J is TRBJ2-5; 7 bases line up with TRBD2. Germline lookup yields CDR1 MNHEY and CDR2 SMNVEV (reference sequence). This CDR3 is 15 amino acids long. V lost 2 bases to trimming and J lost 5 bases; unmatched junction nucleotides: 8. CDR3 region: CASSLNSGEGETQYF. In DNA, the CDR3 is TGTGCCAGCAGTTTAAATTCGGGGGAGGGCGAGACCCAGTACTTC.

V and J are TRBV15 and TRBJ2-7, with TRBD1 identical over 8 bases. The J segment lost 5 bases and the V segment lost 5 bases, leaving 8 bases of the junction unmatched. Germline values: CDR1 LNHNV, CDR2 YYDKDF (reference sequence). This CDR3 is built from 14 residues. The CDR3 region is CATSAQGQVDEQYF. The CDR3 DNA follows: TGTGCCACCAGCGCCCAGGGACAGGTCGACGAGCAGTACTTC.

The chain has TRBV11-1 and TRBJ2-5; 7 bases are a match to TRBD2. Germline V CDR1 and CDR2: SGHAT, FQDESV (reference sequence). This CDR3 has 15 residues. The V and J ends lost 5 bases and 1 base, in that order; junction bases with no gene match: 7. The CDR3: CASSDRTRGQETQYF. DNA for the CDR3: TGTGCCAGCAGCGATCGGACTAGAGGCCAAGAGACCCAGTACTTC. Supplemented by reference TRBV11-1 and TRBJ2-5, the full variable domain reads EAEVAQSPRYKITEKSQAVAFWCDPISGHATLYWYRQILGQGPELLVQFQDESVVDDSQLPKDRFSAERLKGVDSTLKIQPAELGDSAMYLCASSDRTRGQETQYFGPGTRLLVL.

The chain carries TRBV28 and TRBJ2-3; 10 bases match TRBD1. J was trimmed by 5 bases and V by 7 bases; bases with no gene match: 6. CDR3 length: 14 residues. Germline values: CDR1 MDHEN, CDR2 SYDVKM. In nucleotides, the CDR3 is TGTGCCAGCACCGGGACAGGGGACAGAGATACGCAGTATTTT. Protein: CASTGTGDRDTQYF.

This clone was seen just once. The chain combines TRBV2 with TRBJ1-1, with TRBD1 matching 10 bases. Germline values: CDR1 SNHLY, CDR2 FYNNEI. CDR3 length: 14 amino acids. J lost 7 bases, V lost 7 bases, and 9 bases had no gene match. CDR3 DNA: TGTGCCAGCATGGTGACAGGGGGCGTATATGAAGCTTTCTTT. Translating it yields CASMVTGGVYEAFF.